The clone carrying this T cell receptor beta chain came up a few times. Per the original methods: The authors estimated nucleated cell counts from reference gene primer amplification. The table came from immunoSEQ multiplex PCR; TCRdb's copy has only in-frame clones and leaves some out. V and J calls and clone size are given by that table; D and trimming were obtained from the DNA. The data contain 29,000 or so clones, 68% of them singletons. These data are taken from a study of blood T cell repertoires in COVID-19. On the study more broadly: Samples of COVID-19 (acute and convalescent) were obtained from the United States, Italy and Spain. PBMCs, B-cell-depleted T cells, or T cells provided the cDNA or gDNA that made up the material.

Looked up from germline, CDR1 is MNHNS and CDR2 is SASEGT. The CDR3 runs to 14 residues. V dropped 1 base and J dropped 5 bases, with 11 bases sitting between them. J is TRBJ1-1 and V is TRBV6-1; perhaps TRBD1 as D (6 bases). Material: peripheral blood. The clonotype was recovered from a human donor in a cohort sampled during active COVID-19. The CDR3: CASSEGGGRTEAFF. CDR3 nucleotide sequence: TGTGCCAGCAGTGAAGGGGGGGGCAGGACTGAAGCTTTCTTT.